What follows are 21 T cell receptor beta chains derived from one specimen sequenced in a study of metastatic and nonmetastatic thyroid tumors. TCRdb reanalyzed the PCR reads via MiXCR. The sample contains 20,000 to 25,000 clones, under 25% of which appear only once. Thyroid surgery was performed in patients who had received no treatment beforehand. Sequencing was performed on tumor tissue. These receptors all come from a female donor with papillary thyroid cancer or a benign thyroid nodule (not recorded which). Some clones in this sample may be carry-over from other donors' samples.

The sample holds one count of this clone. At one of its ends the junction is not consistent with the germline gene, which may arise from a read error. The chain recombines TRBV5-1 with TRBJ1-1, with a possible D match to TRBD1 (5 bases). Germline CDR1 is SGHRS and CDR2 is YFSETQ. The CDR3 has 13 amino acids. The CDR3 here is CTSSFGGDTEAFF. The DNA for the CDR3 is TGCACCAGCAGCTTCGGGGGAGACACTGAAGCTTTCTTT.

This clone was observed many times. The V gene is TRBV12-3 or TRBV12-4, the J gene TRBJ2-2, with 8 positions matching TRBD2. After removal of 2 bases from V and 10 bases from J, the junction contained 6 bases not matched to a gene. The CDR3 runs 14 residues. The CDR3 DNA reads TGTGCCAGCAGTTTAACTAGCGGAGTGGCGGAGCTGTTTTTT. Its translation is CASSLTSGVAELFF.

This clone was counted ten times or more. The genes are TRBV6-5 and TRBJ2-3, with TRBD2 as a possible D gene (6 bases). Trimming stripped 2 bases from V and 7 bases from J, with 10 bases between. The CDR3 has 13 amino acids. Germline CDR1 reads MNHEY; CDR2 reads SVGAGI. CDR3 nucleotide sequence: TGTGCCAGCAGTTACCCGGGGACTCATACGCAGTATTTT. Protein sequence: CASSYPGTHTQYF.

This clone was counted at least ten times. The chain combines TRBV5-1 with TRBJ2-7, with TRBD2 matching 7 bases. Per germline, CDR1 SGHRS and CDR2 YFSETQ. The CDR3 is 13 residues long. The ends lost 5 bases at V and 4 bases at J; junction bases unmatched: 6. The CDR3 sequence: CASSHGGGYEQYF. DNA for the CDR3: TGCGCCAGCAGTCATGGGGGGGGGTACGAGCAGTACTTC.

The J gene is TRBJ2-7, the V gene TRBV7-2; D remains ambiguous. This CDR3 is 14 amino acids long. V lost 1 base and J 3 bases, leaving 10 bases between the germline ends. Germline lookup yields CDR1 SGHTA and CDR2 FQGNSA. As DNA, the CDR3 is TGTGCCAGCAGCTTAGGAGGTGTGCTCTACGAGCAGTACTTC. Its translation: CASSLGGVLYEQYF.

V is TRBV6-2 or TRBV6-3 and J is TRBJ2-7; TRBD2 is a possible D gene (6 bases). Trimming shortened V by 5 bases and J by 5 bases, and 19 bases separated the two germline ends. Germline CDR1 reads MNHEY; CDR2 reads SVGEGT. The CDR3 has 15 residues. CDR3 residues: CASSLTEAAGNEQYF. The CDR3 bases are TGTGCCAGCAGTCTTACGGAGGCCGCGGGAAACGAGCAGTACTTC.

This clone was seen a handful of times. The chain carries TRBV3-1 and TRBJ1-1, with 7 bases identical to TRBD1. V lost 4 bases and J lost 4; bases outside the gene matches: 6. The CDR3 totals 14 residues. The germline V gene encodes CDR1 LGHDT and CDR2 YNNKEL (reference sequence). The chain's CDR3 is CASSRGTAGTEAFF. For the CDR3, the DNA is TGTGCCAGCAGCCGGGGGACAGCCGGCACTGAAGCTTTCTTT.

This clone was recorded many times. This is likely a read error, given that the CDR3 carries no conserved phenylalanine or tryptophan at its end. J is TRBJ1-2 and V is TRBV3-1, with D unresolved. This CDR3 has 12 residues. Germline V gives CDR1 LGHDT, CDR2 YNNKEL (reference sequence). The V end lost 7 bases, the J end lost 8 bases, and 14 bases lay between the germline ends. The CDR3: CASTSLFGGYTI. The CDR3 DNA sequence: TGTGCCAGCACCTCTCTTTTCGGAGGCTACACCATC.

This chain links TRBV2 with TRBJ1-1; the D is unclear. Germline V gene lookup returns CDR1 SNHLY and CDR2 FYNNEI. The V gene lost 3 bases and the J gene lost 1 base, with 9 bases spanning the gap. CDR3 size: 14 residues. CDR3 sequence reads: CASSEDEGNTEAFF. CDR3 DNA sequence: TGTGCCAGCAGTGAGGACGAGGGGAACACTGAAGCTTTCTTT.

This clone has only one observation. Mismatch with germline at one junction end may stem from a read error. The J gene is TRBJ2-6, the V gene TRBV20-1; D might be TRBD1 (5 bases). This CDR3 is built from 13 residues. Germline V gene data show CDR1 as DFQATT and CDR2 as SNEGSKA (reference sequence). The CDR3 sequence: CSDRATGANVLTF. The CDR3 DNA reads TGCAGTGATCGGGCAACTGGGGCCAACGTACTGACTTTC.

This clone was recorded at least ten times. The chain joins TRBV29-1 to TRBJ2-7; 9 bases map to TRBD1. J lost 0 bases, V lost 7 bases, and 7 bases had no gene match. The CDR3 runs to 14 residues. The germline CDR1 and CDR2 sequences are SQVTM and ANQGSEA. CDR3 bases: TGCAGCGCCCGGACAGGGGATCACTCCTACGAGCAGTACTTC. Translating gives CSARTGDHSYEQYF.

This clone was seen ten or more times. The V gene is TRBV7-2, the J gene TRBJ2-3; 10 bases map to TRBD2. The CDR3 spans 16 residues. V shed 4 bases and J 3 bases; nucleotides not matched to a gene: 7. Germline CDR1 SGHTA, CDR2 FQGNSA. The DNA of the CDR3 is TGTGCCAGCAGCTATTCCAGCGGGAGGGGGACAGATACGCAGTATTTT. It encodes CASSYSSGRGTDTQYF.

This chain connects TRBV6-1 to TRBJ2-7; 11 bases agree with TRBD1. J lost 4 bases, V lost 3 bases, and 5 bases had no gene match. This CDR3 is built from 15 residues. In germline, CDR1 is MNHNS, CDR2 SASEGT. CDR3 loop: CASSENRDRGYEQYF. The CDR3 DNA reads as TGTGCCAGCAGTGAGAACCGGGACAGGGGGTACGAGCAGTACTTC.

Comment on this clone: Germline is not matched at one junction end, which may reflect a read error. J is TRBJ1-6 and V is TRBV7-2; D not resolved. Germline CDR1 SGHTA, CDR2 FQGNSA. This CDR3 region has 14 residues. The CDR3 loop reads CASNLEPSGTPLHF. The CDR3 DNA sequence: TGTGCCAGCAACTTAGAGCCCTCGGGAACACCCCTCCACTTT.

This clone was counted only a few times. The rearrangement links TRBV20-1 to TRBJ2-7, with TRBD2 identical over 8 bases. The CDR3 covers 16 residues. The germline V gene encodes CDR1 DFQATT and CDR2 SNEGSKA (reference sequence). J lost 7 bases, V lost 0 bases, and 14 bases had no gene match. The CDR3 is CSARDPGSGASGEQYF. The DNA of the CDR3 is TGCAGTGCTAGAGATCCTGGTAGCGGGGCCTCCGGGGAGCAGTACTTC.

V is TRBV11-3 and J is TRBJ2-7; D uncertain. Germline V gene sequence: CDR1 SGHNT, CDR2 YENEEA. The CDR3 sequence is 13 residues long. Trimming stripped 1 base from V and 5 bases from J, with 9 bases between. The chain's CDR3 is CASSLGQFDEQYF. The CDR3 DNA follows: TGTGCCAGCAGCTTAGGGCAGTTCGACGAGCAGTACTTC.

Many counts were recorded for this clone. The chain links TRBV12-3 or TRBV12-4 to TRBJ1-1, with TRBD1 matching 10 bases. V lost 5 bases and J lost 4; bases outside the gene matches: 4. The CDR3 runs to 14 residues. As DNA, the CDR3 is TGTGCCAGCAGTCTGGGACAGGGGTCCACTGAAGCTTTCTTT. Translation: CASSLGQGSTEAFF.

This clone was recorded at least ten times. The CDR3 here is CASSWTSGSEQFF. CDR3 coding DNA: TGCGCCAGCAGTTGGACTAGCGGGAGTGAGCAGTTCTTC. The rearrangement links TRBV10-1 to TRBJ2-1; TRBD2 aligns across 13 bases. The CDR3 runs 13 residues. The V segment lost 5 bases and the J segment 9 bases; nucleotides outside the gene matches: 1. Germline CDR1 reads WNHNN; CDR2 reads SYGVQD (reference sequence).

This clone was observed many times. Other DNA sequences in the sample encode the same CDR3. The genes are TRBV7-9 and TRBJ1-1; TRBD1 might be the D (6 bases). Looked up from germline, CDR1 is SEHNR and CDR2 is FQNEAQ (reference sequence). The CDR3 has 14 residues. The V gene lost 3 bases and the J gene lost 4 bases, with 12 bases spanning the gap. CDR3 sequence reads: CASSFGQTATEAFF. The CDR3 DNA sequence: TGTGCCAGCAGCTTCGGACAGACTGCCACTGAAGCTTTCTTT.

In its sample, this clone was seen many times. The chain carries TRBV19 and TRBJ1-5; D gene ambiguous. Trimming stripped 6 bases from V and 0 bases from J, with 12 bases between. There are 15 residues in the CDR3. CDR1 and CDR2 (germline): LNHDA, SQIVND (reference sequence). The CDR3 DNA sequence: TGTGCCAGTAGGATTACCCCCCATAGCAATCAGCCCCAGCATTTT. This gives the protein CASRITPHSNQPQHF.

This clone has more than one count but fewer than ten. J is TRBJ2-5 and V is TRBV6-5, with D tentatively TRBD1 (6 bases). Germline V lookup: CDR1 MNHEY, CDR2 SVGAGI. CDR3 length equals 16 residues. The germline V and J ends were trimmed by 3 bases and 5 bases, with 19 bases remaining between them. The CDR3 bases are TGTGCCAGCAGTTATTCCGACAGGCGGCTTAGGGAGACCCAGTACTTC. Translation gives CASSYSDRRLRETQYF.